There are a few counts of the clone carrying this TCR beta chain. CDR3 length equals 15 residues. Germline CDR1 is MNHEY and CDR2 is SVGAGI. Trimming took 2 bases from V and 1 from J, leaving 11 bases between them. MiXCR, run by TCRdb on the RACE reads, gives a single entry per CDR3 protein. This table has over 100,000 distinct CDR3 sequences, less than 10% appearing once. Specified time point: patch test 2, 6 weeks after DPC sensitization. Treatment reported: therapeutic diphenylcyclopropenone sensitization with weekly scalp DPC. The data originate from a study of human T cells and chemical hapten exposure.

The receptor's source is a woman in her 40s with alopecia areata. Some clones in this sample may be carry-over from other donors' samples. This chain connects TRBV6-5 to TRBJ1-1, with D maybe TRBD1 (5 bases). The starting material was whole blood, obtained in connection with sensitization to the hapten diphenylcyclopropenone (DPC). The CDR3 coding sequence is TGTGCCAGCAGTTACGAAGGTACAGGGAACACTGAAGCTTTCTTT. Encoded protein: CASSYEGTGNTEAFF.